This TCR beta chain derives from a study of blood T cell repertoires in COVID-19. As for the study in general: The recovered donors of Cohort 3 showed two negative PCRs, clearance, or symptom resolution.

The study recruited people aged about 18 to 90 years across under 25 US areas. The assay was immunoSEQ multiplex PCR, and TCRdb's table has in-frame clones only and misses some. The sample includes a few hundred thousand clones, approximately 87% seen only once; the top ten take roughly 3.3%. Germline assignment: CDR1 SGHTA and CDR2 FQGNSA. The CDR3 runs 14 residues. With V trimmed by 5 bases and J by 9 bases, 10 bases remained unmatched. The specimen sequenced was PBMCs or T cells enriched from blood (not recorded which). The chain carries TRBV7-2 and TRBJ1-5; 7 bases map to TRBD1. The TCR originated in a woman in her forties or fifties in a cohort exposed to, infected with or recovered from COVID-19 (not recorded which). This CDR3 is CASSKTGESGPQHF. As DNA, the CDR3 is TGTGCCAGCAGCAAAACAGGGGAATCAGGGCCCCAGCATTTT.